Below are 4 T cell receptor beta chains sequenced from a single sample in a study of cytomegalovirus exposure and HLA in healthy donors (dated by TCRdb to the late 2010s). The library was prepared using the immunoSEQ multiplex PCR assay. The table comes from immuneACCESS by way of TCRdb, which keeps in-frame sequences with V and J called. Part of the clones is missing from these tables; in studies checked, under half for an unresolved V gene and the rest for unknown reasons. The sample includes about 98,000 clones, with around nine tenths observed a single time. More than 3% of the sample belongs to the ten largest clones. Material for sequencing was PBMCs. All receptors come from a young woman in good health and CMV-seronegative.

This chain joins TRBV9 and TRBJ2-3; D is possibly TRBD1 (6 bases). Germline V lookup: CDR1 SGDLS, CDR2 YYNGEE. V was trimmed by 3 bases and J by 0 bases, leaving 17 bases between them. This CDR3 is built from 17 residues. As DNA, the CDR3 is TGTGCCAGCAGCGGTAGTGCCGGGACAAGAAGCACAGATACGCAGTATTTT. Encoded protein: CASSGSAGTRSTDTQYF.

The J gene is TRBJ1-2, the V gene TRBV4-1; D not resolved. With 3 bases removed from V and 5 bases from J, the gap between germline ends came to 4 bases. The CDR3 length is 11 residues. Germline V gene data show CDR1 as MGHRA and CDR2 as YSYEKL. The DNA of the CDR3 is TGCGCCAGCAGCCACACTTATGGCTACACCTTC. It translates to CASSHTYGYTF.

The chain uses TRBV10-3 and TRBJ2-5; maybe TRBD2 (6 bases). CDR1 ENHRY and CDR2 SYGVKD come from the germline V gene. The V end was cut by 2 bases, the J end by 1 base, with 14 bases between. This CDR3 has 16 residues. The CDR3 nucleotides read TGTGCCATCAGTGAGCCGCCCCCAGCGGGCCAAGAGACCCAGTACTTC. Its protein is CAISEPPPAGQETQYF.

The chain couples TRBV28 to TRBJ1-1; 8 bases line up with TRBD1. The germline gives CDR1 MDHEN, CDR2 SYDVKM. There are 14 residues in the CDR3. Trimming cost V 3 bases and J 2 bases; bases outside gene matches: 2. This CDR3 is CASSLGQANTEAFF. Written as DNA, the CDR3 is TGTGCCAGCAGTTTGGGACAGGCTAACACTGAAGCTTTCTTT.